The clone carrying this TCR beta chain was detected ten times or more. Its target is unknown. TCRdb re-called the reads with MiXCR, one entry per CDR3 protein. Seen here are hundreds of thousands of distinct CDR3 sequences, roughly 12% observed once, and the top ten hold roughly 10%. V gave up 5 bases and J gave up 0 bases, with 11 bases separating them. Germline V gives CDR1 SGHTA, CDR2 FQGTGA. CDR3 length: 15 amino acids. The data originate from a study of T cell repertoires in cytomegalovirus infection. Regarding the study as a whole: Carriers of CMV plus the relevant HLA were identified by cumulative public TCR beta family frequency. Clonotype analysis showed dominance of the ex vivo response by HLA-C-restricted CMV-specific TCR beta clonotypes.

The source is a human donor in good health (CMV status not recorded). Some clones in this sample may be carry-over from other donors' samples. The rearrangement uses TRBV7-3 and TRBJ2-4; unclear D gene. Sequencing was done on a sample of PBMCs. This CDR3 reads CASSQVPGAKNIQYF. For the CDR3, the DNA is TGTGCCAGCAGCCAAGTTCCGGGAGCCAAAAACATTCAGTACTTC.